This is a list of T cell receptor beta chains from one sample in a study of blood T cell repertoires in COVID-19. The table came from immunoSEQ multiplex PCR; TCRdb's copy has only in-frame clones and leaves some out. The sample has roughly 33,000 clones; over 90% are singletons. Sequencing input: peripheral blood. These receptors were obtained from a human donor in a cohort sampled during active COVID-19. CDR3s include the opening cysteine and the closing phenylalanine or tryptophan. D genes are given only for firm matches. The size of a clone is reported for some rows only, either as once, few or many, or as a class for expanded clones.

size: -
V: TRBV7-7
J: TRBJ2-7
D: TRBD2
DNA: TGTGCTAGCAGCGCGCGGACTAGCGGGACCGGACCTCTCTACGAGCAGTACTTC
CDR3: CASSARTSGTGPLYEQYF

size: -
V: TRBV10-3
J: TRBJ1-6
D: -
DNA: TGTGCCATCAGTGCATCAGGGGCAGGGTATAATTCACCCCTCCACTTT
CDR3: CAISASGAGYNSPLHF

size: -
V: TRBV12-5
J: TRBJ1-1
D: -
DNA: TGTGCTAGTGGTTTGGTACACTTCCGGAGTCCCTTGAACACTGAAGCTTTCTTT
CDR3: CASGLVHFRSPLNTEAFF

size: -
V: TRBV25-1
J: TRBJ1-2
D: -
DNA: TGTGCCAGCAGTGGTATAGGGGATCGCGGCTACACCTTC
CDR3: CASSGIGDRGYTF

size: -
V: TRBV7-8
J: TRBJ1-2
D: -
DNA: TGTGCCAGCAGCTTAGCGATGACAGAGAACTATGGCTACACCTTC
CDR3: CASSLAMTENYGYTF

size: -
V: TRBV10-1
J: TRBJ2-1
D: TRBD2
DNA: TGCGCCAGCAGTGAGTCCACGGTTAGCGGGTCCAATGAGCAGTTCTTC
CDR3: CASSESTVSGSNEQFF

size: -
V: TRBV5-1
J: TRBJ2-1
D: TRBD2
DNA: TGCGCCAGCAGCTTACGATGGTCGGGGGGGAAAGCTTACTTTGAGCAGTTCTTC
CDR3: CASSLRWSGGKAYFEQFF

size: -
V: TRBV7-9
J: TRBJ1-4
D: -
DNA: TGTGCCAGCAGCTCAGGGGCCCATAATGAAAAACTGTTTTTT
CDR3: CASSSGAHNEKLFF

size: -
V: TRBV19
J: TRBJ2-7
D: TRBD1
DNA: TGTGCCAGTAGTCCGGGGACAGGCTCCTACGAGCAGTACTTC
CDR3: CASSPGTGSYEQYF

size: -
V: TRBV7-2
J: TRBJ1-5
D: -
DNA: TGTGCCAGCAGCTCGGACATGGGTCAGCCCCAGCATTTT
CDR3: CASSSDMGQPQHF

size: -
V: TRBV19
J: TRBJ1-2
D: -
DNA: TGTGCCAGCGGGAGACTCGATGGCTACACCTTC
CDR3: CASGRLDGYTF

size: -
V: TRBV25-1
J: TRBJ2-1
D: -
DNA: TGTGCCAGCAGTTTGGCCCTCAATGAGCAGTTCTTC
CDR3: CASSLALNEQFF

size: -
V: TRBV3-1/TRBV3-2
J: TRBJ1-1
D: TRBD1
DNA: TGTGCCAGCAGCCTCCCAGACAGGGGCACTGAAGCTTTCTTT
CDR3: CASSLPDRGTEAFF

size: -
V: TRBV5-4
J: TRBJ2-6
D: TRBD1
DNA: TGTGCCAGCAGCTCCGGGACAGCTTGGGCCGGGGCCAACGTCCTGACTTTC
CDR3: CASSSGTAWAGANVLTF

size: -
V: TRBV13
J: TRBJ2-7
D: TRBD1
DNA: TGTGCCAGCAGCGAGGGACAGGCCCACTACGAGCAGTACTTC
CDR3: CASSEGQAHYEQYF

size: -
V: TRBV7-8
J: TRBJ2-1
D: -
DNA: TGTGCCAGCAGCTTAGATAGCTCCTACAATGAGCAGTTCTTC
CDR3: CASSLDSSYNEQFF

size: -
V: TRBV5-1
J: TRBJ1-3
D: -
DNA: TGCGCCAGCAGCTTGGGGACAGTTCCCTCTGGAAACACCATATATTTT
CDR3: CASSLGTVPSGNTIYF

size: -
V: TRBV5-4
J: TRBJ2-1
D: -
DNA: TGTGCCAGCAGCTTGGCGGGGGGCTCAGATGAGCAGTTCTTC
CDR3: CASSLAGGSDEQFF

size: -
V: TRBV5-5
J: TRBJ2-1
D: -
DNA: TGTGCCAGCAGCTTTGACTATGAGCAGTTCTTC
CDR3: CASSFDYEQFF

size: -
V: TRBV30
J: TRBJ1-1
D: -
DNA: TGTGCCGGCGAACAGGCTACCACTGAAGCTTTCTTT
CDR3: CAGEQATTEAFF

size: -
V: TRBV20-1
J: TRBJ2-7
D: TRBD2
DNA: TGCAGTGCTAGATGGGGGGGCGAGCAGTACTTC
CDR3: CSARWGGEQYF

size: -
V: TRBV5-4
J: TRBJ2-1
D: TRBD2
DNA: TGTGCCAGCAGCTTGGGTGGTGGTAGCGGGAGCGCTGCCTACAATGAGCAGTTCTTC
CDR3: CASSLGGGSGSAAYNEQFF

size: -
V: TRBV7-9
J: TRBJ2-7
D: TRBD2
DNA: TGTGCCAGCAGCTTAGAACTAGCGGCTTACGAGCAGTACTTC
CDR3: CASSLELAAYEQYF

size: -
V: TRBV25-1
J: TRBJ2-3
D: -
DNA: TGTGCCAGCAGTGAATACCTAGGAGATACGCAGTATTTT
CDR3: CASSEYLGDTQYF

size: -
V: TRBV19
J: TRBJ2-5
D: TRBD1
DNA: TGTGCCAGTAGTATCAGAGACAGGGTAAGAGAGACCCAGTACTTC
CDR3: CASSIRDRVRETQYF

size: -
V: TRBV19
J: TRBJ1-1
D: TRBD1
DNA: TGTGCCAGTAAGGACAGGGGGCCCACTGAAGCTTTCTTT
CDR3: CASKDRGPTEAFF

size: -
V: TRBV30
J: TRBJ1-2
D: TRBD1
DNA: TGTGCCTGGAGTGTACGGGGGACAGGTCATAGCTACACCTTC
CDR3: CAWSVRGTGHSYTF

size: -
V: TRBV5-5
J: TRBJ2-1
D: -
DNA: TGTGCCAGCAGCTCGGGAGTTCATGGCTCCTACAATGAGCAGTTCTTC
CDR3: CASSSGVHGSYNEQFF

size: -
V: TRBV27
J: TRBJ2-1
D: TRBD2
DNA: TGTGCCAGCAGTCTCCCTGGAGCGGGGGGGTACAATGAGCAGTTCTTC
CDR3: CASSLPGAGGYNEQFF

size: -
V: TRBV5-1
J: TRBJ2-2
D: -
DNA: TGCGCCAGCAGTGGAGATTACGGGGGGAACACCGGGGAGCTGTTTTTT
CDR3: CASSGDYGGNTGELFF

size: -
V: TRBV5-1
J: TRBJ1-4
D: TRBD1
DNA: TGCGCCAGCGGGACAGACCCTAATGAAAAACTGTTTTTT
CDR3: CASGTDPNEKLFF

size: once
V: TRBV5-4
J: TRBJ2-7
D: -
DNA: TGTGCCAGCAGCTTGGTGGGTGAATGGGGCCAGGGCTCCTACGAGCAGTACTTC
CDR3: CASSLVGEWGQGSYEQYF

size: -
V: TRBV19
J: TRBJ2-7
D: -
DNA: TGTGCCAGTTCTCCAGGGTTAGAGCAGTACTTC
CDR3: CASSPGLEQYF

size: -
V: TRBV18
J: TRBJ1-2
D: TRBD1
DNA: TGTGCCAGCTCACCACAACAGGGGCTCGGTAACTATGGCTACACCTTC
CDR3: CASSPQQGLGNYGYTF

size: -
V: TRBV14
J: TRBJ1-2
D: -
DNA: TGTGCCAGCAGCCGAGACAGTCTTCTCTATGGCTACACCTTC
CDR3: CASSRDSLLYGYTF

size: -
V: TRBV10-2
J: TRBJ2-5
D: -
DNA: TGCGCCAGCAGTTGGACTGCCATCCAAGAGACCCAGTACTTC
CDR3: CASSWTAIQETQYF

size: -
V: TRBV5-1
J: TRBJ2-3
D: -
DNA: TGCGCCAGCAGCTTGGCCAGGGGCGTAGATACGCAGTATTTT
CDR3: CASSLARGVDTQYF

size: -
V: TRBV6-5
J: TRBJ2-7
D: -
DNA: TGTGCCAGCAGTTCTTTGGGAGGTTGGGGCGAGCAGTACTTC
CDR3: CASSSLGGWGEQYF

size: -
V: TRBV7-9
J: TRBJ2-5
D: TRBD2
DNA: TGTGCCAGCAGCTTAGGCGGGACTAGGGAGACCCAGTACTTC
CDR3: CASSLGGTRETQYF

size: -
V: TRBV21-1
J: TRBJ1-2
D: -
DNA: TGTGCCAGCAGCAAAACAGGGCGTAATGGCTACACCTTC
CDR3: CASSKTGRNGYTF

size: -
V: TRBV3-1/TRBV3-2
J: TRBJ2-1
D: TRBD2
DNA: TGTGCCAGCAGCCTCGCGGGAGGGATGAGGAATGAGCAGTTCTTC
CDR3: CASSLAGGMRNEQFF

size: once
V: TRBV10-2
J: TRBJ2-3
D: -
DNA: TGCGCCAGCAGTGAGTCAGAGTCTCGCACAGATACGCAGTATTTT
CDR3: CASSESESRTDTQYF

size: few
V: TRBV19
J: TRBJ1-6
D: -
DNA: TGTGCCAGTAGTGGGGGACATTATAATTCACCCCTCCACTTT
CDR3: CASSGGHYNSPLHF

size: -
V: TRBV6-5
J: TRBJ1-2
D: -
DNA: TGTGCCAGCAGTCAAACGGGGAATGCTAACTATGGCTACACCTTC
CDR3: CASSQTGNANYGYTF

size: -
V: TRBV7-8
J: TRBJ1-2
D: TRBD1
DNA: TGTGCCAGCAGCTTAGTTCGTGACAGGGGCATCAGGGATGGCTACACCTTC
CDR3: CASSLVRDRGIRDGYTF

size: few
V: TRBV20-1
J: TRBJ2-7
D: TRBD2
DNA: TGCGGACTAGCGGACTCCTACGAGCAGTACTTC
CDR3: CGLADSYEQYF

size: -
V: TRBV30
J: TRBJ2-3
D: -
DNA: TGTGCCTGGAAATTCCTCACAGATACGCAGTATTTT
CDR3: CAWKFLTDTQYF

size: -
V: TRBV30
J: TRBJ2-3
D: TRBD1
DNA: TGTGCCTGGAGTGTACGGAGGACAGGGGCGCTCACAGATACGCAGTATTTT
CDR3: CAWSVRRTGALTDTQYF

size: -
V: TRBV27
J: TRBJ2-7
D: TRBD2
DNA: TGTGCCAGCAGTTTATCGGGGACTAGCGGGAGGGAGCAGTACTTC
CDR3: CASSLSGTSGREQYF

size: -
V: TRBV10-3
J: TRBJ1-1
D: -
DNA: TGTGCCGCCAACTCCATGGGGGGGGTTGAAGCTTTCTTT
CDR3: CAANSMGGVEAFF

size: -
V: TRBV7-9
J: TRBJ1-1
D: TRBD1
DNA: TGTGCCAGCAGCTCGACCCCGGGACAGTCCGGCCTGAACACTGAAGCTTTCTTT
CDR3: CASSSTPGQSGLNTEAFF

size: once
V: TRBV27
J: TRBJ1-6
D: -
DNA: TGTGCCAGCAGTTTATTTGCCCCTACGGGGGGGGGTTCACCCCTCCACTTT
CDR3: CASSLFAPTGGGSPLHF

size: -
V: TRBV5-1
J: TRBJ1-6
D: TRBD1
DNA: TGCGCCAGCAGCTTGGGGCAGGGGGCGCGTAATAGCGGTTCACCCCTCCACTTT
CDR3: CASSLGQGARNSGSPLHF